The following is a T cell receptor beta chain sequence with its context. Its antigen remains unknown. Using its own MiXCR run on the reads, TCRdb lists one record per CDR3 protein. The sample has about 130,000 distinct CDR3 sequences; roughly a quarter are singletons. These data come from a study of T cell repertoires in cytomegalovirus infection. Whole-study results and caveats: CMV-specific HLA-C-restricted TCR beta clonotypes dominated the ex vivo response. CMV carriers with the relevant HLA were identified by cumulative public TCR beta family frequency.

The specimen sequenced was PBMCs, sequenced either directly or after in vitro stimulation (not recorded which). The TCR was taken from a human donor in good health (CMV status not recorded). Some clones in this sample may be carry-over from other donors' samples.

The CDR3 DNA reads as TGTGCCAGCAGTACCTCTAGCGGGAGGGGTTATGAGCAGTTCTTC. It yields the protein CASSTSSGRGYEQFF. V is TRBV6-5 and J is TRBJ2-1, with 12 bases identical to TRBD2. Germline V lookup: CDR1 MNHEY, CDR2 SVGAGI. The J segment lost 8 bases and the V segment lost 5 bases, leaving 7 bases of the junction unmatched. The CDR3 is 15 residues long.